The sample holds many counts of the clone carrying this T cell receptor beta chain. The target antigen is unknown. Sequencing ends 3 residues short of the CDR3 end; the germline J gene provides the rest. The data stem from a study of T cell clonality in common variable immunodeficiency. The study's findings and limits: In common variable immunodeficiency, TCR beta chains reportedly carried fewer deletions and N-nucleotide insertions. What drives increased CVID clonality needs T cell subpopulation sequencing.

Germline V gives CDR1 KGHSH, CDR2 LQKENI. The CDR3 contains 14 residues. Trimming took 3 bases from V and 1 from J, leaving 9 bases between them. Reduced serum IgG, IgA and/or IgM plus specific antibody deficiency defined CVID. Donors gave about 5 to 8 ml heparinized peripheral whole blood. This table comes from immunoSEQ multiplex PCR, and its TCRdb copy is limited to in-frame clones, with some not included. There are about 34,000 clones in the sample, none observed a single time. Sequenced input: peripheral blood mononuclear cells. The J gene is TRBJ1-1, the V gene TRBV18; D possibly corresponds to TRBD1 (6 bases). The source is a human donor with common variable immunodeficiency. The CDR3 loop reads CASSPNRENTEAFF. Incomplete CDR3 DNA: TGTGCCAGCTCACCCAACAGGGAGAACACTGAA.